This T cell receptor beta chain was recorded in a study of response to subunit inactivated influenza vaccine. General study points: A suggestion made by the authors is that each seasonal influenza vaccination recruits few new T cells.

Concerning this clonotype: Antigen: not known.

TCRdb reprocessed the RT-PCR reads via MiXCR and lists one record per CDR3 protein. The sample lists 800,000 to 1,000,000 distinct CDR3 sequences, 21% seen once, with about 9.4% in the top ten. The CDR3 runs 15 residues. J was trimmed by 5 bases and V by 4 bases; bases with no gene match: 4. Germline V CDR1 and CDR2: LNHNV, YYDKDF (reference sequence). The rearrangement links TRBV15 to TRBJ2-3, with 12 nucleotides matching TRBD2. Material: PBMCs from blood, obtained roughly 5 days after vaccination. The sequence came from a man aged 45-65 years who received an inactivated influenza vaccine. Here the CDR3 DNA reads TGTGCCACCAGCAAACCGGGACTAGCGGGAGATACGCAGTATTTT. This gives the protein CATSKPGLAGDTQYF. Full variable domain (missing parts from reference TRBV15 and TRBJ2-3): DAMVIQNPRYQVTQFGKPVTLSCSQTLNHNVMYWYQQKSSQAPKLLFHYYDKDFNNEADTPDNFQSRRPNTSFCFLDIRSPGLGDTAMYLCATSKPGLAGDTQYFGPGTRLTVL.